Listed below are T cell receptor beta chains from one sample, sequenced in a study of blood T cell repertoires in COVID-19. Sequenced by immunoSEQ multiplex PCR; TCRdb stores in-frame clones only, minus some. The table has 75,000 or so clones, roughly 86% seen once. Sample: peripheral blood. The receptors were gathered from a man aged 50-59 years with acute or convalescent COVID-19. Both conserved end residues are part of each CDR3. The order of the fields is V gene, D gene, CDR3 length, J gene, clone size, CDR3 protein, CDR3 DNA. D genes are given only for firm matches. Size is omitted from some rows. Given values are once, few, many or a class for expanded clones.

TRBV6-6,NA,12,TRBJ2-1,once,CASSYSGQGEFF,TGTGCCAGCAGTTACTCGGGGCAGGGTGAGTTCTTC
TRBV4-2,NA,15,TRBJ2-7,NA,CASSQDLQGSYEQYF,TGTGCCAGCAGCCAAGACCTACAGGGTTCCTACGAGCAGTACTTC
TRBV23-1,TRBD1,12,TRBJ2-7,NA,CASSARGHEQYF,TGCGCCAGCAGTGCCAGGGGGCACGAGCAGTACTTC
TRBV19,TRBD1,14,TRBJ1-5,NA,CASRQTGENQPQHF,TGTGCCAGTAGGCAGACAGGGGAGAATCAGCCCCAGCATTTT
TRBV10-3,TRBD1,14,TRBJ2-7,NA,CAISGGTVFYEQYF,TGTGCCATCAGTGGGGGGACAGTGTTCTACGAGCAGTACTTC
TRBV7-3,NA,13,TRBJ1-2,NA,CASSLTGAGGYTF,TGTGCCAGCAGCTTAACAGGGGCAGGGGGCTACACCTTC
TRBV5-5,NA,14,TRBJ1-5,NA,CASSPPGFNQPQHF,TGTGCCAGCAGCCCCCCCGGTTTTAATCAGCCCCAGCATTTT
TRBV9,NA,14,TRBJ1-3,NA,CASSPQGSGNTIYF,TGTGCCAGCAGCCCACAGGGTTCTGGAAACACCATATATTTT
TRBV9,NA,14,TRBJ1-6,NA,CASSPTGFQSPLHF,TGTGCCAGCAGCCCCACAGGGTTTCAGTCACCCCTCCACTTT
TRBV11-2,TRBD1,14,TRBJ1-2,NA,CASSEGDRNYGYTF,TGTGCCAGCAGCGAGGGGGACAGAAACTATGGCTACACCTTC
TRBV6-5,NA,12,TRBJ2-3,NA,CASSGSTDTQYF,TGTGCCAGCAGCGGTAGCACAGATACGCAGTATTTT
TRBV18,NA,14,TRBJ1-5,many,CASSALGAREPQHF,TGTGCCAGCTCTGCCCTAGGGGCCCGGGAGCCCCAGCATTTT
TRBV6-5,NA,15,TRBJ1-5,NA,CASSYKSGSNQPQHF,TGTGCCAGCAGTTACAAATCAGGGAGCAATCAGCCCCAGCATTTT
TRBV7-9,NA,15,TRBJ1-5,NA,CASSLEGIGNQPQHF,TGTGCCAGCAGCTTAGAGGGGATCGGCAATCAGCCCCAGCATTTT
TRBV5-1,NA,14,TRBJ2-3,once,CASSVAPPKDTQYF,TGCGCCAGCAGCGTAGCTCCACCCAAGGATACGCAGTATTTT
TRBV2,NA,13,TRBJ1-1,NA,CASSAAEYTEAFF,TGTGCCAGCAGCGCCGCGGAGTACACTGAAGCTTTCTTT
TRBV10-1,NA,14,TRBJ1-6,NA,CASSEFESNSPLHF,TGCGCCAGCAGTGAGTTTGAGTCTAATTCACCCCTCCACTTT
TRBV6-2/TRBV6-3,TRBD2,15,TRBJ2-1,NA,CASSYGGGEYNEQFF,TGTGCCAGCAGTTACGGCGGGGGGGAATACAATGAGCAGTTCTTC
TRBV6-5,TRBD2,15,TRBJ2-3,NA,CASSLSGGPPDTQYF,TGTGCCAGCAGTCTTAGCGGGGGTCCCCCAGATACGCAGTATTTT
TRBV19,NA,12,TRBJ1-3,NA,CASGQSGNTIYF,TGTGCCAGTGGACAGTCTGGAAACACCATATATTTT
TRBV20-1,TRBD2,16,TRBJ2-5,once,CSASSPSGGLQETQYF,TGCAGTGCTAGTTCCCCTAGCGGGGGGCTCCAAGAGACCCAGTACTTC
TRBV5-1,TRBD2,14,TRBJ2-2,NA,CASSRSGDTGELFF,TGCGCCAGCAGCCGTAGCGGGGACACCGGGGAGCTGTTTTTT
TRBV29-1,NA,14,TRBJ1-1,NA,CSVGRSIGDTEAFF,TGCAGCGTTGGGAGGAGCATCGGGGACACTGAAGCTTTCTTT
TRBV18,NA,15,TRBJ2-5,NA,CASSPPRGSGETQYF,TGTGCCAGCTCACCACCGCGAGGGAGTGGAGAGACCCAGTACTTC
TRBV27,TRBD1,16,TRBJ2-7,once,CASSLKPPGQAYEQYF,TGTGCCAGCAGTTTAAAGCCCCCGGGACAGGCCTACGAGCAGTACTTC
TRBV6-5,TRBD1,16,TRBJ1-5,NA,CASSYGDSGEGQPQHF,TGTGCCAGCAGTTACGGGGACAGCGGCGAAGGTCAGCCCCAGCATTTT
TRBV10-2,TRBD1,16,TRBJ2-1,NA,CASSNTGTGSYNEQFF,TGCGCCAGCAGCAACACCGGGACAGGCTCCTACAATGAGCAGTTCTTC
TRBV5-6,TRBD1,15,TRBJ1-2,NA,CASSFTGGADYGYTF,TGTGCCAGCAGCTTTACAGGGGGCGCGGACTATGGCTACACCTTC
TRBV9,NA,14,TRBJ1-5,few,CASSGSGGDQPQHF,TGTGCCAGCAGCGGCTCGGGGGGGGATCAGCCCCAGCATTTT
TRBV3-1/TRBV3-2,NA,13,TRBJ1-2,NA,CASSEAVAGGYTF,TGTGCCAGCAGCGAAGCGGTAGCGGGTGGCTACACCTTC
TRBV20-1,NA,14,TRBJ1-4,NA,CSASDLSTNEKLFF,TGCAGTGCTAGTGATCTCTCAACTAATGAAAAACTGTTTTTT
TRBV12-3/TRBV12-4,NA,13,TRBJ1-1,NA,CASSSGQYTEAFF,TGTGCCAGCAGTTCAGGACAGTATACTGAAGCTTTCTTT
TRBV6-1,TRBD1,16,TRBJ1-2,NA,CASSEVGTGKSSGYTF,TGTGCCAGCAGTGAGGTAGGGACAGGGAAGAGCTCTGGCTACACCTTC
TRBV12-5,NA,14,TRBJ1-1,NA,CASGSGGGGTEAFF,TGTGCTAGTGGTTCGGGGGGAGGGGGCACTGAAGCTTTCTTT
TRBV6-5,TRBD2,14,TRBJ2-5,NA,CASSRGLAGETQYF,TGTGCCAGCAGTCGCGGACTAGCGGGAGAGACCCAGTACTTC
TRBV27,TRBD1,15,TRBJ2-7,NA,CASSFKGAQFSEQYF,TGTGCCAGCAGTTTCAAGGGGGCCCAATTCTCCGAGCAGTACTTC
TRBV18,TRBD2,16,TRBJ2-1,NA,CASSLRLAGEYNEQFF,TGTGCCAGCTCACTGAGACTAGCGGGGGAGTACAATGAGCAGTTCTTC
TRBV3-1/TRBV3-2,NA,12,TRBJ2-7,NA,CASSRRDSEQYF,TGTGCCAGCAGCCGCCGGGACTCCGAGCAGTACTTC
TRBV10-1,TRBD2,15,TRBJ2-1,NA,CASSEERGADNEQFF,TGCGCCAGCAGTGAGGAGCGGGGGGCCGACAATGAGCAGTTCTTC